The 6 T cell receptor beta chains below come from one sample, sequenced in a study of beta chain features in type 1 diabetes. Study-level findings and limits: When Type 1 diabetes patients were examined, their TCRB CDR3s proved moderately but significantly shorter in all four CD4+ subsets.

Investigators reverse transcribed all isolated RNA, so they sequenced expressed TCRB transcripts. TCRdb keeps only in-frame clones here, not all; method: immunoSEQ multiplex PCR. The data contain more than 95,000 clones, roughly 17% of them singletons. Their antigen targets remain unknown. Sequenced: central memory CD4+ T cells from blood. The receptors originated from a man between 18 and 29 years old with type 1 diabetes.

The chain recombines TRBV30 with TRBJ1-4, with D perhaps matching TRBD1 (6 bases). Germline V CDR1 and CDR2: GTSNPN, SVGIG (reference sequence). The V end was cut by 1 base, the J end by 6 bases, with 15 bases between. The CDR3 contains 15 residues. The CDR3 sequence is CAWSAQGGGHEKLFF. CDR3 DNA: TGTGCCTGGAGTGCACAGGGAGGGGGGCATGAAAAACTGTTTTTT.

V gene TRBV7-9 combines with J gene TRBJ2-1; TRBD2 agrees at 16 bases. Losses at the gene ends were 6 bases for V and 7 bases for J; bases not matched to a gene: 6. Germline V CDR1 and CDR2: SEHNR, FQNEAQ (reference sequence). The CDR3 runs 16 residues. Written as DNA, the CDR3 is TGTGCCAGCAGTCTAGGGACTAGCGGGAGGGAAAATGAGCAGTTCTTC. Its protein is CASSLGTSGRENEQFF.

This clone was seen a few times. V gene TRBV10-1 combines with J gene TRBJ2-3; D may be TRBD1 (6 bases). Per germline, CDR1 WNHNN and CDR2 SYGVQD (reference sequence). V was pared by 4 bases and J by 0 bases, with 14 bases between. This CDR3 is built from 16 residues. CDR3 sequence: CASSGADSLSTDTQYF. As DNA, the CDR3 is TGCGCCAGCAGTGGGGCGGACAGCCTTAGCACAGATACGCAGTATTTT.

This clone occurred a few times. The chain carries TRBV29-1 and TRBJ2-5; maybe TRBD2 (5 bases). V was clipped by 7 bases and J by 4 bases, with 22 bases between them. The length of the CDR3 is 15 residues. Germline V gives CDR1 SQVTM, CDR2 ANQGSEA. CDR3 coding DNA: TGCAGCGGCTGCGTGGTACGAGGGATCCGAGAGACCCAGTACTTC. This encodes CSGCVVRGIRETQYF. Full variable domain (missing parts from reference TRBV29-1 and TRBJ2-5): SAVISQKPSRDICQRGTSLTIQCQVDSQVTMMFWYRQQPGQSLTLIATANQGSEATYESGFVIDKFPISRPNLTFSTLTVSNMSPEDSSIYLCSGCVVRGIRETQYFGPGTRLLVL.

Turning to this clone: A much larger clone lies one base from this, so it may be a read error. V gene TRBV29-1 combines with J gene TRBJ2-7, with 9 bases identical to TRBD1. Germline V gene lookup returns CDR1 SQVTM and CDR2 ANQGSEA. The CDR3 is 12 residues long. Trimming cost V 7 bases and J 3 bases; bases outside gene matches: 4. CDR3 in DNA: TGCAGCGGTGGGGACAGGGACTACGAGCAGTACTTC. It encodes CSGGDRDYEQYF.

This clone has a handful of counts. CDR3 in DNA: TGTGCCTGGGAGAGGGGACCCGGCCAAGAGACCCAGTACTTC. It is translated as CAWERGPGQETQYF. J is TRBJ2-5 and V is TRBV30, with D perhaps given as TRBD1 or TRBD2 (5 bases each). This CDR3 contains 14 residues. CDR1 and CDR2 from the germline V gene are GTSNPN and SVGIG (reference sequence). Trimming took off 5 bases at V and 1 base at J, with 14 bases between the two ends.